This paragraph covers one T cell receptor beta chain sequence. Only one count was recorded for this clone. Its cognate antigen has yet to be identified. Per-base qualities were not stored, and no clone one base away is much larger. These data belong to a study of cytomegalovirus exposure and HLA in healthy donors (dated by TCRdb to 2016 to 2017). With respect to the entire study: The 500 to 700 repertoires of the first cohort and the 95 to 150 validation repertoires were produced on the same platform, according to a later analysis. The study combined high-throughput TCR immunosequencing, statistical association of individual TCRs with disease status, and machine learning to predict cytomegalovirus infection status. A separate validation cohort of approximately 120 different subjects was used in addition to the roughly 700-subject first cohort. The study aimed to test whether cataloging public T cell receptors could reveal signatures of past pathogen exposure.

Library preparation used the immunoSEQ multiplex PCR assay. Per the authors' processing: A statistical classification framework was developed to diagnose cytomegalovirus status using the catalog of TCR beta chain sequences. Imported from immuneACCESS, the table was reduced by TCRdb to in-frame sequences with V and J called. These copies leave out some clones; in studies compared against another copy, an unresolved V gene accounts for under half, and the cause of the remainder is not known. V and J calls and clone size follow that table, whereas D and trimming were derived from the DNA. For this sample the table gives 160,000 or so clones, of which 70% to 90% were detected only once. 2.5% to 3% of the sample is taken by the ten largest. CDR1 and CDR2 are drawn from the germline V gene (reference sequence): MNHEY, SMNVEV. The germline V and J ends show losses of 4 bases and 7 bases respectively, and no gene match explains 4 bases of the junction. The CDR3 covers 13 residues, taking in both the cysteine and the phenylalanine. The DNA shown is the 39-base CDR3, in frame from base 1.

General study outcomes and caveats: While some public TCRs were present in many individuals, most TCR sequences turned up only very rarely across donors. Subsequent analysis determined that TCRs grouped into clusters in the first cohort also showed a tendency toward co-occurrence across the 120 or so validation repertoires, and 94% of cluster scores exceeded 0. The authors suggested that the approach could potentially be extended to other disease states and immunological phenotypes. All 130 or so repertoires were used to score co-occurrence in the validation cohort in a later analysis, because that analysis had no HLA typing for the cohort. The classifier was reported to diagnose cytomegalovirus status with high specificity and sensitivity in both the original and validation cohorts. In vitro tests confirmed that three of the cytomegalovirus-associated TCR beta chains recognize cytomegalovirus antigens. The study listed around 160 TCR beta chains as associated with cytomegalovirus.

Donors formed part of the validation cohort, which comprised 120 subjects and was distinct from the first cohort of some 700 subjects. The sequenced sample was PBMCs. The sequence came from a man younger than 35 in good health and CMV-seronegative. This chain joins TRBV27 to TRBJ1-1, with 9 central nucleotides matching TRBD1. The CDR3 region reads CASSSDRGNEAFF. The base sequence is TGTGCCAGCAGTTCGGACAGGGGAAATGAAGCTTTCTTT.